This TCR beta chain was found in a study of beta chain features in type 1 diabetes (dated by TCRdb to 2017 to 2018). At the level of the whole study: Mean age, gender distribution, total cell number and subset yield did not differ between patients and healthy donors. Regulatory and stem cell-like memory subsets were obtained from only 8 patients and about 8 healthy donors, while naive and central memory subsets were obtained from all 30 or so donors. Across all samples, 107,917,701 sorted cells were examined, and cell number per subset correlated strongly with RNA yield. In the study, recently diagnosed type 1 diabetes patients and matched healthy donors were compared on the TCRB repertoires of their sorted circulating CD4+ T cell subsets. General conclusions and limits of the study: A moderate but significant shortening of TCRB CDR3 length was observed in type 1 diabetes patients in all four CD4+ subsets. Because small numbers of individuals were included in the HLA sub-analyses, any influence of HLA type on TCRB rearrangement was left unresolved. Naive, central memory and regulatory TCRB repertoires appeared to be more alike among patients than among healthy donors. PCR may preferentially amplify shorter templates, but because patient and control samples were amplified and corrected together, any resulting skew would affect both groups equally. Because cDNA rather than genomic DNA was sequenced, highly expressing activated cells could have been over-represented, although no difference in activation and CD3 levels was found between groups. Fewer insertions and more nucleotide deletions at VDJ recombination sites were observed in patients with type 1 diabetes, implying thymic rearrangement abnormalities.

On this clone itself: This clone's antigen is unknown. No qualities accompany the bases; no much larger clone lies one base away.

All of the isolated RNA was reverse transcribed with the High Capacity cDNA Reverse Transcription Kit, so expressed TCRB transcripts were sequenced. Naive, central memory and regulatory T cell samples underwent deep immunoSEQ sequencing, averaging approximately 3.5 million total reads per sample. Sorted cells were lysed in RLT buffer and RNA was extracted with DNase-treated RNeasy Micro or Mini kits, depending on cell number. To prevent cross-contamination, every cell subset was processed on its own, while patient and healthy donor samples were processed together. The immunoSEQ multiplex PCR was used to amplify TCRB sequences from cDNA, generating 87-bp fragments that spanned the CDR3 region. Sequencing of the amplicons was done on the Illumina HiSeq platform. In the paper's pipeline: PCR bias was computationally corrected using synthetic template baselines, reads within Hamming distance 2 were collapsed, and singletons that could not be merged were discarded. By aligning reads against IMGT, V, D and J genes, CDR3 length, and insertions or deletions at six rearrangement sites were assigned. Within each subset, clonotype counts were normalized to sorted cell number, after which true diversity and Gini coefficients were computed with the tcR R package. Repertoire sharing was quantified using the overlap coefficient calculated on TCRB nucleotide sequences. TCRdb carries this immuneACCESS record with in-frame sequences only. Its versions omit some clonotypes, under half of them owing to an unresolved V gene in the studies checked, with the rest unexplained. V, J and clone size are those of that table, while D and trimming were read from the DNA. For this sample there are 300,000 or so clones; around 8% appear just once. The ten largest clones capture 0.44% of the sample.

The CDR3, cysteine through phenylalanine, is 13 amino acids long. Only CDR3 DNA remains: 39 bases, in frame from the first base. V loses 2 bases, J loses 1 base, and the germline ends lie 0 bases apart. Per the germline V gene, LGHNT is the CDR1 and FRNRAP is the CDR2. Each donor gave one peripheral blood draw, approximately 110 mL on average, collected into heparinised tubes. Naive, central memory, regulatory and stem cell-like memory CD4+ T cells were sorted on a BD FACSAria II using a panel including CD45RO, CCR7, CD25, CD127, CD95 and CD27. Every sorted population had a purity above 95%. PBMCs were isolated immediately by Lymphoprep density gradient centrifugation and stained directly without culture. To minimize batch effects, samples were stained and sorted in pairs, one healthy donor with one patient per experiment.

Specimen: central memory CD4+ T cells from blood. This TCR was recovered from a woman between 18 and 30 years old in good health. The V and J genes are TRBV12-5 and TRBJ2-6, with the D gene not confidently named. The nucleotide sequence reads as follows: TGTGCTAGTGGTTTGTCTGGGGCCAACGTCCTGACTTTC. Translated, it gives CASGLSGANVLTF.